This T cell receptor beta chain is drawn from a study of glioma-infiltrating T cells (dated by TCRdb to between 2015 and 2016). For context, the study as a whole: Glioma tissue, non-neoplastic brain tissue and matched peripheral blood mononuclear cells were used as sources from which TCR alpha- and beta-chain repertoires were sequenced. To gauge divergence between tissue and blood T-cell populations, every tissue-infiltrating repertoire was compared against the peripheral blood repertoire from the same patient. Three low-grade glioma patients, seven or eight primary glioblastoma patients, and three non-glioma patients who contributed non-neoplastic brain tissue made up the paired cohort. Study-wide conclusions, independent of this receptor: VJ-independent divergence between tissue and blood was found to be below expectation in non-neoplastic patients but above expectation in all gliomas, particularly low-grade gliomas. Tissue and blood shared very few CDR3 sequences, a result attributed to high CDR3 diversity and limited sampling. The group comparisons were based on small numbers of patients: three non-neoplastic, three low-grade glioma and roughly eight glioblastoma patients.

The iRepertoire nested amplicon-rescue multiplex PCR (arm-PCR) platform was used to amplify TCR alpha and beta CDR3 regions from RNA. The input for one-step reverse transcription and amplification was roughly 85-400 ng of either tissue mRNA or PBMC total RNA. Following bead purification, Illumina adapters were added by a secondary multiplex PCR, and libraries between 200 and 400 bp were gel-purified. Internal 6-nucleotide barcodes were carried by the libraries and were used for demultiplexing. Sequencing of the libraries was done on an Illumina MiSeq using 2x220 or 2x250 nucleotide paired-end reads. For the original study's pipeline: Paired reads were merged using FLASH 1.2.11 and aligned with BWA-MEM to the GRCh37 human genome, and TRA and TRB reads were then extracted. An IMGT-derived reference of cassette sequences and CDR3 motifs, with pseudogenes included, was used for V and J assignment. Three-frame translation of reads was performed, and productive CDR3s were defined as those with a C...FGXG motif and no stop codons. Clonotypes were defined as unique combinations of V-J cassette pair and CDR3 amino acid sequence. Hamming distance filtering was applied to reads, with thresholds set by the sequence error rate of each sample in mapped regions. The raw public data were reprocessed by TCRdb itself: fastp quality trimming at Q25, MiXCR clonotype calling, in-frame beta chains only. CDR3 protein sequences are deduplicated, and each keeps its most common genes and DNA. The V and J calls here are based on TCRdb, not the publication. This sample is represented by 100,000 to 150,000 distinct CDR3 sequences; approximately 24% of them were singletons. The biggest ten clones account for roughly a quarter of the sample.

This clonotype appeared many times. Its antigen target is currently unknown. Per-nucleotide qualities are absent, and no much larger clonotype sits a single base away. Trimming takes 5 bases off V and 0 bases off J; junction bases not matched to a gene: 3. CDR1 and CDR2 are read off the germline V gene (reference sequence) as SEHNR and FQNEAQ. The CDR3 covers 14 residues, taking in both the cysteine and the phenylalanine. Kept here is only the CDR3 DNA, which spans 42 bases and is read in frame from base 1. Sequenced sample: glioma tissue, nonneoplastic brain tissue, or PBMCs (not recorded which). The chain is assembled from TRBV7-9 and TRBJ1-1, and TRBD1 aligns with 7 junction nucleotides. This receptor was obtained from a human donor with low-grade glioma or glioblastoma, undergoing nonglioma brain surgery, or in good health (not recorded which). The CDR3: CASSPGQLNTEAFF. DNA sequence: TGTGCCAGCAGCCCGGGACAGCTGAACACTGAAGCTTTCTTT.